These 31 T cell receptor beta chains were all obtained from the same sample, sequenced in a study of CD8+ T cells in alopecia areata. Following extraction, RNA underwent reverse transcription to cDNA, which served as the sequencing template. Clones were read by immunoSEQ multiplex PCR, and TCRdb kept only the in-frame ones, dropping some. The table lists about 120,000 clones, around 53% of them singletons. As to treatment: oral pan-JAK inhibitor, 5-10 mg twice daily. This material consisted of CD4+ T cells sorted from blood, taken at week 4, from a patient treated with tofacitinib. Source of these receptors: a human donor with alopecia areata.

This chain uses TRBV6-5 with TRBJ1-2; possibly TRBD1 for D (5 bases). The germline V gene has CDR1 MNHEY and CDR2 SVGAGI. V gave up 7 bases and J gave up 5 bases, with 14 bases separating them. The CDR3 runs to 13 residues. The CDR3 loop is CASTLRRGYGYTF. The CDR3 DNA is TGTGCCAGCACCCTAAGAAGGGGATATGGCTACACCTTC.

CDR3 in amino acids: CAWSSTVYNEQFF. The DNA for the CDR3 is TGTGCCTGGAGTTCGACTGTCTACAATGAGCAGTTCTTC. V and J are TRBV30 and TRBJ2-1; D is unclear. Per germline, CDR1 GTSNPN and CDR2 SVGIG (reference sequence). The CDR3 extends over 13 amino acids. The V and J ends lost 2 bases and 3 bases respectively, with 8 bases between them.

The chain links TRBV10-3 to TRBJ2-5; D assignment may be TRBD1 or TRBD2 (5 bases each). CDR1 and CDR2 from the germline V gene are ENHRY and SYGVKD. There are 14 residues in the CDR3. Between the trimmed V and J ends, which lost 6 bases and 2 bases, there was a span of 13 bases. CDR3 sequence (DNA): TGTGCCATCAGCTATGGGACGGATCAAGAGACCCAGTACTTC. Protein product: CAISYGTDQETQYF.

This rearrangement joins TRBV4-2 to TRBJ1-5; D perhaps matches TRBD1 (6 bases). Trimming stripped 6 bases from V and 9 bases from J, with 15 bases between. Germline V gene data show CDR1 as LGHNA and CDR2 as YNFKEQ. The CDR3 is made up of 13 amino acids. CDR3 sequence reads: CASSQTGSRPQHF. CDR3 DNA: TGTGCCAGCAGTCAGACAGGTTCCAGGCCCCAGCATTTT.

The J gene is TRBJ2-1, the V gene TRBV29-1, with 7 nucleotides matching TRBD2. V was clipped by 7 bases and J by 2 bases; unmatched bases: 5. The CDR3 spans 13 residues. The germline gives CDR1 SQVTM, CDR2 ANQGSEA. CDR3 coding DNA: TGCAGCGGAGGACTAGTCGCCTACAATGAGCAGTTCTTC. The encoded protein is CSGGLVAYNEQFF.

V and J are TRBV7-9 and TRBJ1-6; D call uncertain. CDR1 SEHNR and CDR2 FQNEAQ come from the germline V gene (reference sequence). The CDR3 has 15 residues. Trimming shortened V by 5 bases and J by 7 bases, and 15 bases separated the two germline ends. This CDR3 is CASSPSTTRNSPLHF. DNA for the CDR3: TGTGCCAGCAGCCCGTCAACGACACGGAATTCACCCCTCCACTTT.

The V gene is TRBV14, the J gene TRBJ2-5, with TRBD2 matching over 9 bases. There are 15 residues in the CDR3. V lost 1 base to trimming and J lost 5 bases; unmatched junction nucleotides: 5. Germline V gives CDR1 SGHDN, CDR2 FVKESK. CDR3 amino acids: CASSQGAGGPETQYF. The CDR3 DNA is TGTGCCAGCAGCCAAGGAGCGGGAGGACCGGAGACCCAGTACTTC.

This clone came up a few times. The V call is TRBV7-3, the J call TRBJ1-2, with a tentative D call TRBD1 (5 bases). The germline V gene encodes CDR1 SGHTA and CDR2 FQGTGA. This CDR3 has 15 residues. The V end lost 4 bases, the J end lost 5 bases, and 17 bases lay between the germline ends. CDR3 protein: CASSSQAGRLYGYTF. CDR3 coding DNA: TGTGCCAGCAGCTCTCAGGCAGGGAGGCTGTATGGCTACACCTTC.

The J gene is TRBJ2-5, the V gene TRBV7-8; no definite D call. CDR1 is SGHVS and CDR2 is FQNEAQ in the germline V gene. The germline V and J ends were trimmed by 1 base and 6 bases, with 0 bases remaining between them. This CDR3 contains 10 residues. The CDR3 loop is CASSLETQYF. The CDR3 region has the DNA TGTGCCAGCAGCTTAGAGACCCAGTACTTC.

With respect to this clone: At one end the junction does not follow the germline gene, possibly because of a read error. The rearrangement uses TRBV18 and TRBJ1-1; 8 bases are shared with TRBD1. This CDR3 has 14 amino acids. CDR1 is KGHSH and CDR2 is LQKENI in the germline V gene. CDR3 sequence: CASSPGQVNTEAFF. CDR3 nucleotide sequence: TGTGCCAGCTCACCGGGACAGGTTAACACTGAAGCCTTCTTT.

The CDR3 DNA sequence: TGCGCCAGCAGCGGGTACCGGGACCCCACCTACGAGCAGTACTTC. The encoded protein is CASSGYRDPTYEQYF. The gene calls are TRBV4-1 and TRBJ2-7; D may correspond to TRBD1 or TRBD2 (5 bases each). CDR1 and CDR2 (germline): MGHRA, YSYEKL. The CDR3 loop spans 15 amino acids. V was trimmed by 5 bases and J by 2 bases, leaving 16 bases between them.

This clone was counted between two and nine times. This rearrangement joins TRBV6-1 to TRBJ1-2; D not certain. The CDR3 consists of 13 residues. In germline, CDR1 is MNHNS, CDR2 SASEGT. The V gene lost 5 bases and the J gene lost 2 bases, with 9 bases spanning the gap. The chain's CDR3 is CASSFGSNYGYTF. The CDR3 DNA follows: TGTGCCAGCAGTTTTGGCTCGAACTATGGCTACACCTTC.

The gene calls are TRBV9 and TRBJ2-3; D is unresolved. The CDR3 sequence is 12 residues long. V was pared by 4 bases and J by 6 bases, with 9 bases between. From germline, CDR1 is SGDLS and CDR2 YYNGEE. In DNA, the CDR3 is TGTGCCAGCAGCTCTCCCGGGGATACGCAGTATTTT. Translation: CASSSPGDTQYF.

This chain joins TRBV9 and TRBJ2-3; 9 nucleotides match TRBD1. Germline trimming cut 1 base from V and 5 bases from J; bases unmatched to any gene: 8. The CDR3 is 16 amino acids. From germline, CDR1 is SGDLS and CDR2 YYNGEE. The CDR3 spells CASSVRRGQGQDTQYF. The CDR3 DNA is TGTGCCAGCAGCGTAAGGAGGGGACAGGGCCAAGATACGCAGTATTTT.

The gene calls are TRBV5-4 and TRBJ2-1, with 9 bases aligning to TRBD2. After removal of 7 bases from V and 4 bases from J, the junction contained 15 bases not matched to a gene. CDR1 is SGHNT and CDR2 is YYREEE in the germline V gene (reference sequence). CDR3 length equals 17 residues. This chain's CDR3 is CASESRGSGGLYNEQFF. Written as DNA, the CDR3 is TGTGCCAGCGAATCACGGGGTAGCGGGGGACTATACAATGAGCAGTTCTTC.

This clone was found a few times. The chain couples TRBV7-9 to TRBJ1-6; D may be TRBD1 (6 bases). Germline CDR1 reads SEHNR; CDR2 reads FQNEAQ (reference sequence). This CDR3 is 14 amino acids long. Trimming left V 10 bases short and J 6 bases short, with 16 bases between. CDR3 sequence reads: CATRGQTPNSPLHF. For the CDR3, the DNA is TGTGCCACCAGAGGACAGACCCCTAATTCACCCCTCCACTTT.

The chain combines TRBV5-1 with TRBJ2-7; 10 bases fit TRBD1. V lost 3 bases and J lost 1; bases outside the gene matches: 4. The CDR3 runs 15 residues. CDR1 and CDR2 (germline): SGHRS, YFSETQ. The CDR3: CASSSRTGGSYEQYF. The CDR3 DNA follows: TGCGCCAGCAGCTCTAGGACAGGGGGTTCCTACGAGCAGTACTTC.

Worth noting for this clone: The sample has other DNA sequences that encode this CDR3 too. The chain joins TRBV18 to TRBJ1-5; D is ambiguous. V lost 0 bases to trimming and J lost 5 bases, with 2 bases between them. There are 12 residues in the CDR3. CDR1 KGHSH and CDR2 LQKENI come from the germline V gene. The CDR3 nucleotides read TGTGCCAGCTCACCACCGGATCAGCCCCAGCATTTT. Translating gives CASSPPDQPQHF.

The genes are TRBV6-6 and TRBJ2-4; no reliable D call. The V end lost 0 bases, the J end lost 7 bases, and 7 bases lay between the germline ends. This CDR3 is built from 13 residues. From germline, CDR1 is MNHNY and CDR2 SVGAGI (reference sequence). CDR3 protein: CASSYSRENIQYF. In nucleotides, the CDR3 is TGTGCCAGCAGTTACTCCCGCGAGAACATTCAGTACTTC.

The chain combines TRBV2 with TRBJ2-3; D may be TRBD2 (6 bases). V was clipped by 1 base and J by 1 base, with 12 bases between them. CDR3 size: 16 residues. Germline V gene lookup returns CDR1 SNHLY and CDR2 FYNNEI. The CDR3 is CASSEEGGIRTDTQYF. The CDR3 nucleotides are TGTGCCAGCAGTGAAGAGGGCGGGATACGCACAGATACGCAGTATTTT.

The chain employs TRBV18 and TRBJ1-6; D remains unclear. Germline V CDR1 and CDR2: KGHSH, LQKENI. Trimming stripped 0 bases from V and 7 bases from J, with 7 bases between. This CDR3 comprises 14 residues. The DNA of the CDR3 is TGTGCCAGCTCACCACCCACGGGGAATTCACCCCTCCACTTT. It codes for CASSPPTGNSPLHF.

The gene calls are TRBV29-1 and TRBJ1-1; 8 bases are a match to TRBD1. Looked up from germline, CDR1 is SQVTM and CDR2 is ANQGSEA. This CDR3 has 14 amino acids. J was trimmed by 0 bases and V by 4 bases; bases with no gene match: 4. The CDR3 DNA reads as TGCAGCGTTGTACAGGGGGGGATGAACACTGAAGCTTTCTTT. This sequence encodes CSVVQGGMNTEAFF.

This clone came up a few times. The chain recombines TRBV7-9 with TRBJ1-1; TRBD1 matches at 9 bases. Trimming cost V 8 bases and J 1 base; bases outside gene matches: 5. The CDR3 has 14 residues. Germline CDR1 is SEHNR and CDR2 is FQNEAQ (reference sequence). The CDR3 DNA sequence: TGTGCCAGCCGAAGACAGGGGGGGAACACTGAAGCTTTCTTT. Amino acids: CASRRQGGNTEAFF.

This clone was found a few times. The rearrangement uses TRBV6-6 and TRBJ1-5; the D gene is possibly TRBD1 (5 bases). V was cut by 6 bases and J by 6 bases, with 18 bases left in between. This CDR3 is built from 15 residues. Germline V gene sequence: CDR1 MNHNY, CDR2 SVGAGI (reference sequence). The CDR3, as DNA: TGTGCCAGCAGCCCCGGGAGGGGCGGGGGTCAGCCCCAGCATTTT. It yields the protein CASSPGRGGGQPQHF.

This clone was seen more than once but under ten times. The chain joins TRBV6-1 to TRBJ1-1; TRBD1 aligns across 7 bases. The CDR3 length is 13 residues. Germline V gives CDR1 MNHNS, CDR2 SASEGT. J was trimmed by 4 bases and V by 5 bases; bases with no gene match: 4. The CDR3 DNA reads TGTGCCAGCAGTAAGGACAGGAGCACTGAAGCTTTCTTT. Protein sequence: CASSKDRSTEAFF.

This rearrangement joins TRBV30 to TRBJ2-1; TRBD2 agrees at 8 bases. The length of the CDR3 is 15 residues. Germline CDR1 is GTSNPN and CDR2 is SVGIG (reference sequence). Losses at the gene ends were 0 bases for V and 0 bases for J; bases not matched to a gene: 1. The DNA for the CDR3 is TGTGCCTGGAGTGTGGGGACTAGCTCCTACAATGAGCAGTTCTTC. Amino acids: CAWSVGTSSYNEQFF.

The V call is TRBV5-1, the J call TRBJ2-3; no clear D gene. The germline V and J ends were trimmed by 2 bases and 2 bases, with 0 bases remaining between them. The CDR3 runs 11 residues. In germline, CDR1 is SGHRS, CDR2 YFSETQ. DNA of the CDR3: TGCGCCAGCAGCTTCACAGATACGCAGTATTTT. The encoded protein is CASSFTDTQYF.

The chain joins TRBV11-2 to TRBJ2-1; D gene uncertain. The V end lost 6 bases, the J end lost 8 bases, and 8 bases lay between the germline ends. This CDR3 is built from 11 residues. CDR1 and CDR2 from the germline V gene are SGHAT and FQNNGV. The CDR3 DNA follows: TGTGCCAGCAGTAAAAATGATGAGCAGTTCTTC. Translation gives CASSKNDEQFF.

To note about this clone: A junction boundary mismatches the germline segment, possibly from a read error. The chain combines TRBV7-3 with TRBJ2-4; D is undetermined. Germline-derived CDR1 and CDR2 are SGHTA and FQGTGA. The CDR3 is 14 amino acids. The CDR3 nucleotides are TGCGCCAGCAGCTTAACCGGGCGGTGGGACATTCAGTACTTC. As protein: CASSLTGRWDIQYF.

The chain uses TRBV4-1 and TRBJ1-1; D is ambiguous. CDR3 length: 12 residues. CDR1 and CDR2 (germline): MGHRA, YSYEKL. V was cut by 0 bases and J by 5 bases, with 4 bases left in between. The CDR3 region is CASSQDRTEAFF. CDR3 in DNA: TGCGCCAGCAGCCAAGATCGGACTGAAGCTTTCTTT.

The genes are TRBV27 and TRBJ2-7; D gene unclear. The germline V and J ends were trimmed by 5 bases and 3 bases, with 17 bases remaining between them. CDR3 size: 15 residues. Looked up from germline, CDR1 is MNHEY and CDR2 is SMNVEV (reference sequence). CDR3 loop: CASSTPAGPNYEQYF. In DNA form, the CDR3 reads TGTGCCAGCAGTACTCCTGCCGGACCTAACTACGAGCAGTACTTC.